Listed below are T cell receptor beta chains from one sample, sequenced in a study of T cell repertoires in cytomegalovirus infection. MiXCR, applied by TCRdb to the reads, yields one record per CDR3 protein. The profile shows approximately 250,000 distinct CDR3 sequences, approximately 10% of them singletons. Sequenced input: PBMCs. These receptor sequences come from a human donor in good health (CMV status not recorded). Some clones in this sample may be carry-over from other donors' samples. Both conserved end residues are part of each CDR3. A D gene is named only where the DNA matches it firmly. The size entry is marked missing in some rows and otherwise reads once, few, many or a size class.

clone_size | d_call | j_call | v_call | cdr3_length | cdr3_nt | cdr3_aa
many | TRBD1 | TRBJ1-1 | TRBV7-2 | 15 | TGTGCCAGCAGCCCCCTGACAGGGTCGGGCACTGAAGCTTTCTTT | CASSPLTGSGTEAFF
many | - | TRBJ1-5 | TRBV7-2 | 15 | TGTGCCAGCAGCTTAGACAGCAATAGCAATCAGCCCCAGCATTTT | CASSLDSNSNQPQHF
- | - | TRBJ1-1 | TRBV7-9 | 12 | TGTGCCGGTGCTACAACGAACACTGAAGCTTTCTTT | CAGATTNTEAFF
- | - | TRBJ2-2 | TRBV19 | 15 | TGTGCCAGTAAAGGGGGGCAGTCGGTCACCGGGGAGCTGTTTTTT | CASKGGQSVTGELFF
few | - | TRBJ1-1 | TRBV7-9 | 12 | TGTGCCAGCAGTCCCGATGGGACTGAAGCTTTCTTT | CASSPDGTEAFF
- | TRBD1 | TRBJ2-3 | TRBV28 | 16 | TGTGCCAGCAGTTTATTGGACAGGAGGACCACAGATACGCAGTATTTT | CASSLLDRRTTDTQYF
- | TRBD1 | TRBJ2-3 | TRBV5-5 | 15 | TGTGCCAGCAGGCCTGGACAGGGTGGGACAGATACGCAGTATTTT | CASRPGQGGTDTQYF
few | - | TRBJ2-4 | TRBV7-6 | 12 | TGTGCCAGCAGCTTAGACAATCTCATTCAGTACTTC | CASSLDNLIQYF
few | TRBD1 | TRBJ2-5 | TRBV28 | 16 | TGTGCCAGCAGTGCCTCCGGGACAGGGGGAGGCGAGACCCAGTACTTC | CASSASGTGGGETQYF
many | - | TRBJ1-5 | TRBV28 | 15 | TGTGCCAGCAGCGAGACATTTTATAGCAATCAGCCCCAGCATTTT | CASSETFYSNQPQHF
many | TRBD1 | TRBJ2-1 | TRBV28 | 15 | TGTGCCAGCAGCGGGTCCGGGACAGGGGTAAATGAGCAGTTCTTC | CASSGSGTGVNEQFF
many | - | TRBJ1-1 | TRBV7-2 | 15 | TGTGCCAGCAGCTTAGAGGGCAGATTGAACACTGAAGCTTTCTTT | CASSLEGRLNTEAFF
many | - | TRBJ2-5 | TRBV7-2 | 15 | TGTGCCAGCAGCCAATCTACGGAAACGATGGCGACCCAGTACTTC | CASSQSTETMATQYF
many | TRBD1 | TRBJ1-6 | TRBV7-2 | 19 | TGTGCCAGCAGCTCCGAGGACAGGGGGCTGAGCTCCTATAATTCACCCCTCCACTTT | CASSSEDRGLSSYNSPLHF